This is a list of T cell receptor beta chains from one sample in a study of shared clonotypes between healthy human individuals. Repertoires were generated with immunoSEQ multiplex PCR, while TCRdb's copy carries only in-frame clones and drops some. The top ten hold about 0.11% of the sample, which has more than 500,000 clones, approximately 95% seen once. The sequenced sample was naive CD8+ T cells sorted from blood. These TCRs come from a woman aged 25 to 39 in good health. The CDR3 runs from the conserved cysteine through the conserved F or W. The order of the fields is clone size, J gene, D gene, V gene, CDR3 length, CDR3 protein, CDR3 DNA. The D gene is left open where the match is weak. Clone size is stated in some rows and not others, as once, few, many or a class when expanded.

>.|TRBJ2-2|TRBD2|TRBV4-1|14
CASSQRTSIGELFF
TGCGCCAGCAGCCAGAGGACTAGCATCGGGGAGCTGTTTTTT
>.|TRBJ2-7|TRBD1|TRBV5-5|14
CASSPGTGAYEQYF
TGTGCCAGCAGCCCCGGGACAGGGGCCTACGAGCAGTACTTC
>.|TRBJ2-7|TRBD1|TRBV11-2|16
CASSPIRGTGAYEQYF
TGTGCCAGCAGCCCCATCCGTGGGACAGGGGCCTACGAGCAGTACTTC
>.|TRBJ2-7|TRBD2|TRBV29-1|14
CSVEVGLAGVEQYF
TGCAGCGTTGAAGTGGGGCTAGCGGGAGTCGAGCAGTACTTC
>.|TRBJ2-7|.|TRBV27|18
CASSLLGRGRLTPYEQYF
TGTGCCAGCAGTTTACTTGGCAGGGGTCGTCTCACCCCCTACGAGCAGTACTTC
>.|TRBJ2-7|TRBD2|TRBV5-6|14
CASSLTSGGYEQYF
TGTGCCAGCAGCTTGACTAGCGGGGGCTACGAGCAGTACTTC
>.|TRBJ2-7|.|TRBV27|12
CASSTSSYEQYF
TGTGCCAGTTCAACAAGCTCCTACGAGCAGTACTTC
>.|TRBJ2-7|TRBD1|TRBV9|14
CASSPAGGAYEQYF
TGTGCCAGCAGCCCGGCAGGGGGTGCGTACGAGCAGTACTTC
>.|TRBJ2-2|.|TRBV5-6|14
CASSLAGTTGELFF
TGTGCCAGCAGCTTGGCGGGGACCACCGGGGAGCTGTTTTTT
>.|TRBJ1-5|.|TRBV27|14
CASSLRSVNQPQHF
TGTGCCAGCAGTTTACGCAGCGTCAATCAGCCCCAGCATTTT
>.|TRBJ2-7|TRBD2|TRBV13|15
CASSLGRAGGHEQYF
TGTGCCAGCAGCTTAGGAAGAGCGGGAGGCCACGAGCAGTACTTC
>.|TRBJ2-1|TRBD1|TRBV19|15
CASSGGQGADNEQFF
TGTGCCAGTAGTGGGGGACAGGGGGCGGACAATGAGCAGTTCTTC
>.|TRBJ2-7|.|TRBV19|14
CASSMGTSSYEQYF
TGTGCCAGTAGTATGGGGACTTCCTCCTACGAGCAGTACTTC
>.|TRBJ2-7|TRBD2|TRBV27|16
CASSRVGASGAYEQYF
TGTGCCAGCAGCAGAGTTGGGGCAAGCGGGGCCTACGAGCAGTACTTC
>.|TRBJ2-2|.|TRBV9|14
CASSVTRGAGELFF
TGTGCCAGCAGCGTCACCAGGGGGGCCGGGGAGCTGTTTTTT
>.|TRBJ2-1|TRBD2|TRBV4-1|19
CASSPLGTSGISEIWEQFF
TGCGCCAGCAGCCCTCTCGGGACTAGCGGGATTTCAGAGATATGGGAGCAGTTCTTC
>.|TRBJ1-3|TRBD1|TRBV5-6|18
CASSHDGTDQISGNTIYF
TGTGCCAGCAGCCACGATGGGACAGACCAAATCTCTGGAAACACCATATATTTT
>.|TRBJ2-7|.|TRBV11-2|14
CASSLGSSSYEQYF
TGTGCCAGCAGCTTAGGGAGTAGCTCCTACGAGCAGTACTTC
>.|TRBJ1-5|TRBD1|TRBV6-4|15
CASSTGTGLYQPQHF
TGTGCCAGCAGTACCGGGACAGGGCTTTATCAGCCCCAGCATTTT
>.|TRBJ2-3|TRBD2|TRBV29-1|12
CSGGLAGGTQYF
TGCAGCGGGGGACTAGCGGGAGGCACGCAGTATTTT
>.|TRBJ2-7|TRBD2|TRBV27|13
CASSSGTNYEQYF
TGTGCCAGCAGTTCCGGGACTAACTACGAGCAGTACTTC
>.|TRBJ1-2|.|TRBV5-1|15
CASSYLTEDPYGYTF
TGCGCCAGCAGCTACCTGACAGAAGATCCCTATGGCTACACCTTC
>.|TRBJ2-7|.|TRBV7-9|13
CASSTPPEYEQYF
TGTGCCAGCAGCACTCCCCCAGAATACGAGCAGTACTTC
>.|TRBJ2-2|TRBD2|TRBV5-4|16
CASSFTGRAGTGELFF
TGTGCCAGCAGCTTTACCGGGAGGGCGGGCACCGGGGAGCTGTTTTTT
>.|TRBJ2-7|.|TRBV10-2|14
CASSESWTVYEQYF
TGCGCCAGCAGTGAGTCTTGGACAGTATACGAGCAGTACTTC
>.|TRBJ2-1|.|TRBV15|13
CATSSERNNEQFF
TGTGCCACCAGCAGTGAAAGGAACAATGAGCAGTTCTTC
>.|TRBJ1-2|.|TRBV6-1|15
CASGEWGSNDYGYTF
TGTGCCAGTGGGGAATGGGGTTCTAATGACTATGGCTACACCTTC
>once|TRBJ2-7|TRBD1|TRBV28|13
CATDDRGPDEQYF
TGTGCCACCGATGACAGGGGCCCAGACGAGCAGTACTTC
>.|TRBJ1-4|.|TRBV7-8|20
CASSLALGERGASTNEKLFF
TGTGCCAGCAGCTTAGCGCTAGGTGAGAGGGGGGCCTCAACTAATGAAAAACTGTTTTTT
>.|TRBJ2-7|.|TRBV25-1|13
CASRGNFMYEQYF
TGTGCCAGCAGGGGGAATTTTATGTACGAGCAGTACTTC
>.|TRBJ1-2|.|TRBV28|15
CASSWDGGGSYGYTF
TGTGCCAGCAGTTGGGACGGCGGGGGGTCCTATGGCTACACCTTC
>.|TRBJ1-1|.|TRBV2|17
CASTRSWAPRGGTEAFF
TGTGCCAGCACCCGAAGTTGGGCCCCTAGGGGCGGCACTGAAGCTTTCTTT
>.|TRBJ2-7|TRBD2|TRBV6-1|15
CASSEVGSGNDEQYF
TGTGCCAGCAGTGAAGTTGGTAGCGGGAACGACGAGCAGTACTTC
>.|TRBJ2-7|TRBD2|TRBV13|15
CASSFLSGSSDEQYF
TGTGCCAGCAGCTTTCTTAGCGGGAGTTCGGACGAGCAGTACTTC
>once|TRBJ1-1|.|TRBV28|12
CASSFRGAEAFF
TGTGCCAGCAGTTTCAGGGGTGCTGAAGCTTTCTTT
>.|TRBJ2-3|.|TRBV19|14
CASSITVPTDTQYF
TGTGCCAGTAGTATAACCGTTCCCACAGATACGCAGTATTTT
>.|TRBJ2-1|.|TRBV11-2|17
CASSLVTDSYGYNEQFF
TGTGCCAGCAGCTTAGTCACGGATAGCTACGGCTACAATGAGCAGTTCTTC
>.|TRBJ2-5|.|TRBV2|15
CASSVVAEAWETQYF
TGTGCCAGCAGTGTAGTAGCGGAGGCCTGGGAGACCCAGTACTTC
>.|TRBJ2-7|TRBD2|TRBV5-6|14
CASSLLAGGYEQYF
TGTGCCAGCAGTTTACTAGCGGGAGGTTACGAGCAGTACTTC
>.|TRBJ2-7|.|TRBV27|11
CASSPGTAQYF
TGTGCCAGCAGTCCCGGAACCGCGCAGTACTTC
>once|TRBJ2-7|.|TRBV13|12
CASSAQGNEQYF
TGTGCCAGCAGCGCCCAGGGGAACGAGCAGTACTTC